This entry lists 17 T cell receptor beta chains sequenced from one sample in a study of PD-L1 blockade in urothelial cancer. Generated by immunoSEQ multiplex PCR, the TCRdb table keeps only in-frame clones and is missing some. The sample lists 95,000 or so clones, roughly 91% seen once, with approximately 2% in the top ten. Sample time point: pretreatment peripheral blood. The sample here was PBMCs, taken around atezolizumab (anti-PD-L1) treatment. The receptors come from a man in his 60s with urothelial cancer.

This clone was recorded once. This chain joins TRBV15 and TRBJ2-2; tentatively, D is TRBD1 (6 bases). V dropped 5 bases and J dropped 2 bases, with 12 bases sitting between them. The CDR3 runs 15 residues. CDR1 and CDR2 (germline): LNHNV, YYDKDF (reference sequence). CDR3: CATSYGQTNTGELFF. CDR3 sequence (DNA): TGTGCCACCAGCTACGGACAGACCAACACCGGGGAGCTGTTTTTT.

This clone is a singleton in its sample. This chain links TRBV4-1 with TRBJ1-5; D remains ambiguous. The CDR3 consists of 16 residues. V was pared by 0 bases and J by 9 bases, with 18 bases between. Germline CDR1 is MGHRA and CDR2 is YSYEKL. CDR3: CASSQEWSVGSWPQHF. CDR3 DNA: TGCGCCAGCAGCCAAGAATGGTCTGTCGGGTCTTGGCCCCAGCATTTT.

This chain links TRBV19 with TRBJ2-7; possibly TRBD2 for D (7 bases). The CDR3 covers 14 residues. V lost 3 bases and J lost 2, with 11 bases in between. Germline assignment: CDR1 LNHDA and CDR2 SQIVND (reference sequence). Here the CDR3 DNA reads TGTGCCAGTAGTATGGGGGGGGCCACCTACGAGCAGTACTTC. Its translation is CASSMGGATYEQYF.

The genes are TRBV19 and TRBJ1-5, with TRBD1 identical over 7 bases. This CDR3 comprises 13 residues. Trimming took 6 bases from V and 7 from J; bases not matched to a gene: 6. CDR1 is LNHDA, CDR2 SQIVND, per germline (reference sequence). CDR3 DNA: TGTGCCAGTAGAGGGGGCGGGAGGCAGCCCCAGCATTTT. Amino acids: CASRGGGRQPQHF.

The CDR3 DNA follows: TGTGCCAGCAGTTGGGCCCTTGAGGGTCAGCCCCAGCATTTT. Its protein product is CASSWALEGQPQHF. The rearrangement uses TRBV28 and TRBJ1-5; D is ambiguous. CDR3 length: 14 residues. CDR1 and CDR2 from the germline V gene are MDHEN and SYDVKM. Trimming shortened V by 4 bases and J by 6 bases, and 13 bases separated the two germline ends.

The gene calls are TRBV18 and TRBJ2-2, with TRBD1 identical over 7 bases. The germline V gene has CDR1 KGHSH and CDR2 LQKENI. There are 16 residues in the CDR3. The V and J ends lost 0 bases and 5 bases, in that order; junction bases with no gene match: 6. The CDR3 loop is CASSPPGTESTGELFF. CDR3 DNA: TGTGCCAGCTCACCACCCGGGACAGAAAGTACCGGGGAGCTGTTTTTT.

The chain uses TRBV27 and TRBJ2-5; 11 positions match TRBD2. The CDR3 sequence is 15 residues long. The germline V gene encodes CDR1 MNHEY and CDR2 SMNVEV (reference sequence). J gave up 2 bases and V 8 bases, and 7 bases lay outside the gene matches. CDR3: CASCAGTSGQETQYF. DNA of the CDR3: TGTGCCAGCTGCGCCGGGACTAGCGGACAAGAGACCCAGTACTTC.

The chain has TRBV29-1 and TRBJ2-1; TRBD2 matches at 11 bases. The trim removed 3 bases at V and 7 bases at J, leaving 5 bases unmatched. Germline loops: CDR1 SQVTM, CDR2 ANQGSEA. This CDR3 is 14 amino acids long. CDR3 in DNA: TGCAGCGTTGACCCGACTAGCGGGATAAATGAGCAGTTCTTC. This translates into CSVDPTSGINEQFF.

The chain carries TRBV6-6 and TRBJ1-1; perhaps TRBD1 as D (5 bases). Trimming left V 2 bases short and J 8 bases short, with 15 bases between. This CDR3 contains 14 residues. CDR1 is MNHNY, CDR2 SVGAGI, per germline (reference sequence). The CDR3 DNA is TGTGCCAGCAGTTACGAAAGGGCGACAGAAGAAGCTTTCTTT. It specifies CASSYERATEEAFF.

This sequence joins TRBV7-3 and TRBJ2-7; tentatively, D is TRBD1 (5 bases). Per the germline V gene, CDR1 is SGHTA and CDR2 is FQGTGA. CDR3 size: 13 residues. With 6 bases removed from V and 3 bases from J, the gap between germline ends came to 12 bases. The CDR3 here is CASSRDSYYEQYF. The CDR3 DNA reads TGTGCCAGCAGTCGAGACAGCTACTACGAGCAGTACTTC.

The chain couples TRBV27 to TRBJ2-7; D is undetermined. Germline CDR1 is MNHEY and CDR2 is SMNVEV (reference sequence). Trimming left V 5 bases short and J 3 bases short, with 17 bases between. This CDR3 spans 15 amino acids. CDR3 amino acids: CASSELEIPLYEQYF. CDR3 nucleotide sequence: TGTGCCAGCAGTGAACTTGAGATCCCCCTCTACGAGCAGTACTTC.

The chain uses TRBV28 and TRBJ1-2, with 7 positions matching TRBD1. The germline gives CDR1 MDHEN, CDR2 SYDVKM. Trimming removed 3 bases from V and 4 bases from J; junction bases left unmatched: 5. This CDR3 is 14 amino acids long. The CDR3 reads CASSLPGQSYGYTF. The CDR3 DNA reads TGTGCCAGCAGTTTGCCGGGACAGAGCTATGGCTACACCTTC.

The chain couples TRBV4-1 to TRBJ1-4; D unresolved. V was cut by 4 bases and J by 3 bases, with 6 bases left in between. The CDR3 is 13 residues long. Germline-derived CDR1 and CDR2 are MGHRA and YSYEKL. Here the CDR3 reads CASSPQANEKLFF. The DNA of the CDR3 is TGCGCCAGCAGCCCTCAGGCTAATGAAAAACTGTTTTTT.

The chain recombines TRBV7-2 with TRBJ2-7; 7 nucleotides align to TRBD2. Looked up from germline, CDR1 is SGHTA and CDR2 is FQGNSA. This CDR3 region has 15 residues. J lost 5 bases, V lost 3 bases, and 10 bases had no gene match. CDR3 protein: CASSFYGLGQNEQYF. CDR3 in DNA: TGTGCCAGCAGCTTCTACGGACTAGGCCAAAACGAGCAGTACTTC. Together with reference TRBV7-2 and TRBJ2-7, the CDR3 gives the full variable domain: GAGVSQSPSNKVTEKGKDVELRCDPISGHTALYWYRQSLGQGLEFLIYFQGNSAPDKSGLPSDRFSAERTGGSVSTLTIQRTQQEDSAVYLCASSFYGLGQNEQYFGPGTRLTVT.

The V and J genes are TRBV4-1 and TRBJ2-1, with 8 bases that match TRBD1. Germline V CDR1 and CDR2: MGHRA, YSYEKL. This CDR3 is 19 amino acids long. V gave up 0 bases and J gave up 2 bases; unmatched junction bases: 12. The CDR3 DNA sequence: TGCGCCAGCAGCCAAGAGAGTGGATCCGCGGGACAGGCCTACAATGAGCAGTTCTTC. The encoded protein is CASSQESGSAGQAYNEQFF.

The J gene is TRBJ1-6, the V gene TRBV21-1. TRBV21-1 is labeled a pseudogene. This CDR3 has 17 amino acids. The CDR3 DNA is TGTGCCAGCAGCTTACGGGCCCCGAGGGTTGAGAATTCACCCCTCCACTTT. Translation: CASSLRAPRVENSPLHF.

The chain recombines TRBV19 with TRBJ1-1; D not resolved. The germline V and J ends were trimmed by 6 bases and 4 bases, with 12 bases remaining between them. This CDR3 spans 13 amino acids. Germline V gene lookup returns CDR1 LNHDA and CDR2 SQIVND (reference sequence). This CDR3 reads CASRSVGSTEAFF. CDR3 nucleotides: TGTGCCAGTAGGTCAGTGGGGAGCACTGAAGCTTTCTTT.